One and the same sample provided the 30 T cell receptor beta chains below, sequenced in a study of blood T cell repertoires in COVID-19. Only in-frame clones appear in the TCRdb table, and some are missing; sequencing was by immunoSEQ multiplex PCR. This table has approximately 49,000 clones, under 90% appearing once. The specimen sequenced was peripheral blood. All receptors derive from a woman of 80 years or more with COVID-19, enrolled during active disease.

A note on this clone: The junction differs from germline at one of its ends, possibly a read error. The DNA for the CDR3 is TGTGCCAGCACCTTGACGAGCAGGGGGAATGAAAAACTGTTTTTT. This encodes CASTLTSRGNEKLFF. The chain is built from TRBV5-5 and TRBJ1-4, with 7 bases fitting TRBD1. Germline-derived CDR1 and CDR2 are SGHKS and YYEKEE (reference sequence). The CDR3 is 15 residues long.

The chain carries TRBV5-1 and TRBJ1-2, with D unresolved. Germline assignment: CDR1 SGHRS and CDR2 YFSETQ. The germline V and J ends were trimmed by 2 bases and 5 bases, with 10 bases remaining between them. This CDR3 is built from 13 residues. CDR3 nucleotides: TGCGCCAGCAGCTTAAATTCGAGGTATGGCTACACCTTC. Translated, it gives CASSLNSRYGYTF.

This chain connects TRBV14 to TRBJ2-1, with D possibly TRBD1 on 5 matching bases. Trimming removed 5 bases from V and 2 bases from J, with 7 bases in between. The CDR3 is made up of 13 amino acids. Per germline, CDR1 SGHDN and CDR2 FVKESK. CDR3 in DNA: TGTGCCAGCAGCACACAGGCCTACAATGAGCAGTTCTTC. Amino acid sequence: CASSTQAYNEQFF.

The chain employs TRBV28 and TRBJ1-5, with D unclear. The CDR3 runs to 16 residues. Germline CDR1 is MDHEN and CDR2 is SYDVKM. Trimming took off 5 bases at V and 3 bases at J, with 17 bases between the two ends. The CDR3 DNA sequence: TGTGCCAGCAGTAATACACTGTACATAGCCAATCAGCCCCAGCATTTT. Its translation: CASSNTLYIANQPQHF.

Only a few counts were recorded for this clone. This chain joins TRBV19 and TRBJ1-1, with 7 bases aligning to TRBD1. The CDR3 is 14 amino acids. The J segment lost 10 bases and the V segment lost 4 bases, leaving 12 bases of the junction unmatched. The V gene's germline CDR1 is LNHDA and CDR2 SQIVND (reference sequence). The CDR3 nucleotides read TGTGCCAGTAGTAATTGGCAGGGGGACACGGGAGCTTTCTTT. Protein: CASSNWQGDTGAFF.

V usage is TRBV29-1 and J usage is TRBJ2-1; 9 bases match TRBD2. Germline-derived CDR1 and CDR2 are SQVTM and ANQGSEA. The CDR3 covers 16 residues. V dropped 3 bases and J dropped 12; count of bases not matched to a gene: 18. CDR3 protein: CSVDRASAGGVGGQFF. The CDR3 DNA is TGCAGCGTTGACAGGGCTTCAGCGGGAGGCGTGGGAGGGCAGTTCTTC.

The chain carries TRBV11-2 and TRBJ2-1, with D tentatively TRBD2 (6 bases). Germline CDR1 reads SGHAT; CDR2 reads FQNNGV. This CDR3 spans 14 amino acids. The germline V and J ends were trimmed by 1 base and 7 bases, with 11 bases remaining between them. In DNA form, the CDR3 reads TGTGCCAGCAGCTTAGGCGGGACCCCGAATGAGCAGTTCTTC. Its protein is CASSLGGTPNEQFF. Looking up the rest from reference TRBV11-2 and TRBJ2-1 gives the full variable domain: EAGVAQSPRYKIIEKRQSVAFWCNPISGHATLYWYQQILGQGPKLLIQFQNNGVVDDSQLPKDRFSAERLKGVDSTLKIQPAKLEDSAVYLCASSLGGTPNEQFFGPGTRLTVL.

The chain is built from TRBV30 and TRBJ2-7, with 7 nucleotides matching TRBD1. Germline loops: CDR1 GTSNPN, CDR2 SVGIG (reference sequence). The CDR3 extends over 16 amino acids. J gave up 3 bases and V 4 bases, and 15 bases lay outside the gene matches. As DNA, the CDR3 is TGTGCCTGGACCCCAGGCCGGACAGGCAGCGTCTACGAGCAGTACTTC. Amino acids: CAWTPGRTGSVYEQYF.

This clone was observed a handful of times. This sequence joins TRBV9 and TRBJ2-7; TRBD2 agrees at 7 bases. CDR1 is SGDLS, CDR2 YYNGEE, per germline. The J segment lost 7 bases and the V segment lost 4 bases, leaving 14 bases of the junction unmatched. The CDR3 spans 15 residues. The CDR3 loop reads CASSPIGGGRQEQYF. DNA of the CDR3: TGTGCCAGCAGCCCAATTGGGGGAGGGCGTCAGGAGCAGTACTTC. The entire variable domain, with the rest obtained from reference TRBV9 and TRBJ2-7, is as follows: DSGVTQTPKHLITATGQRVTLRCSPRSGDLSVYWYQQSLDQGLQFLIQYYNGEERAKGNILERFSAQQFPDLHSELNLSSLELGDSALYFCASSPIGGGRQEQYFGPGTRLTVT.

V gene TRBV5-1 combines with J gene TRBJ1-6; D may be TRBD1 (5 bases). The germline V gene has CDR1 SGHRS and CDR2 YFSETQ. The V gene lost 1 base and the J gene lost 7 bases, with 12 bases spanning the gap. CDR3 size: 15 residues. The CDR3 loop is CASSLLGPGNSPLHF. The CDR3 region has the DNA TGCGCCAGCAGCTTGTTGGGGCCCGGGAATTCACCCCTCCACTTT. The full variable domain, with the rest looked up from reference TRBV5-1 and TRBJ1-6, is KAGVTQTPRYLIKTRGQQVTLSCSPISGHRSVSWYQQTPGQGLQFLFEYFSETQRNKGNFPGRFSGRQFSNSRSEMNVSTLELGDSALYLCASSLLGPGNSPLHFGNGTRLTVT.

The genes are TRBV9 and TRBJ1-2; D uncertain. Looked up from germline, CDR1 is SGDLS and CDR2 is YYNGEE. The CDR3 is made up of 15 amino acids. The V end was cut by 3 bases, the J end by 2 bases, with 14 bases between. This chain's CDR3 is CASSGKLRVNYGYTF. In DNA, the CDR3 is TGTGCCAGCAGCGGGAAACTGAGGGTGAACTATGGCTACACCTTC.

The rearrangement uses TRBV6-1 and TRBJ1-1, with 11 bases that match TRBD1. Germline V gene data show CDR1 as MNHNS and CDR2 as SASEGT. V was clipped by 4 bases and J by 4 bases; unmatched bases: 8. The CDR3 contains 16 residues. The CDR3 sequence: CASSGTGGWVGTEAFF. Written as DNA, the CDR3 is TGTGCCAGCAGTGGGACAGGGGGCTGGGTGGGCACTGAAGCTTTCTTT.

This chain links TRBV19 with TRBJ1-3; tentatively, D is TRBD1 (5 bases). In germline, CDR1 is LNHDA, CDR2 SQIVND (reference sequence). Trimming took off 6 bases at V and 1 base at J, with 10 bases between the two ends. The CDR3 has 14 residues. As DNA, the CDR3 is TGTGCCAGTAGACCCTCAGGGTCTGGAAACACCATATATTTT. Translation gives CASRPSGSGNTIYF.

CDR3 sequence: CASSTTGTWGSNEQFF. CDR3 DNA: TGTGCCAGCAGCACTACCGGGACTTGGGGCTCCAATGAGCAGTTCTTC. V gene TRBV3-1 (or the pseudogene TRBV3-2) combines with J gene TRBJ2-1, with a tentative D call TRBD2 (6 bases). The germline V gene has CDR1 LGHDT and CDR2 YNNKEL (reference sequence). The CDR3 is 16 amino acids. Trimming removed 5 bases from V and 6 bases from J, with 20 bases in between.

The genes are TRBV6-5 and TRBJ1-3; 8 nucleotides align to TRBD1. V trimming: 6 bases; J trimming: 2 bases; junction bases outside the gene matches: 3. The CDR3 consists of 14 residues. Germline V gives CDR1 MNHEY, CDR2 SVGAGI. CDR3 nucleotides: TGTGCCAGCAGCATACAGGGGGCTGGAAACACCATATATTTT. Its protein is CASSIQGAGNTIYF.

V is TRBV3-1 (or the pseudogene TRBV3-2) and J is TRBJ1-4; D gene uncertain. Per the germline V gene, CDR1 is LGHDT and CDR2 is YNNKEL (reference sequence). The germline V and J ends were trimmed by 4 bases and 0 bases, with 6 bases remaining between them. CDR3 size: 14 residues. CDR3: CASSPTSTNEKLFF. CDR3 nucleotides: TGTGCCAGCAGCCCCACTTCAACTAATGAAAAACTGTTTTTT.

This chain links TRBV19 with TRBJ2-7; TRBD2 matches at 8 bases. There are 14 residues in the CDR3. CDR1 and CDR2 from the germline V gene are LNHDA and SQIVND (reference sequence). J lost 4 bases, V lost 3 bases, and 5 bases had no gene match. CDR3 DNA: TGTGCCAGTAGTATGGCCGGGACTAGATACGAGCAGTACTTC. The encoded protein is CASSMAGTRYEQYF.

The V and J genes are TRBV30 and TRBJ2-5; TRBD1 aligns across 8 bases. The CDR3 extends over 14 amino acids. Germline V CDR1 and CDR2: GTSNPN, SVGIG (reference sequence). J was trimmed by 5 bases and V by 8 bases; bases with no gene match: 13. The CDR3 spells CASLPGGAGETQYF. CDR3 nucleotide sequence: TGTGCCAGCCTTCCAGGGGGCGCGGGGGAGACCCAGTACTTC.

V gene TRBV5-1 combines with J gene TRBJ2-1; D is possibly TRBD1 (5 bases). V was cut by 0 bases and J by 6 bases, with 13 bases left in between. Germline values: CDR1 SGHRS, CDR2 YFSETQ. The CDR3 has 15 residues. CDR3 coding DNA: TGCGCCAGCAGCTTGGAGGCTAGAAGGGGCAATGAGCAGTTCTTC. It is translated as CASSLEARRGNEQFF.

The chain is built from TRBV7-2 and TRBJ2-5; D gene ambiguous. V lost 2 bases and J 2 bases, leaving 3 bases between the germline ends. Per germline, CDR1 SGHTA and CDR2 FQGNSA. The CDR3 runs to 12 residues. The DNA of the CDR3 is TGTGCCAGCAGCTTACAACAAGAGACCCAGTACTTC. Protein: CASSLQQETQYF.

V and J are TRBV3-1 (or the pseudogene TRBV3-2) and TRBJ2-7, with a weak D call TRBD1 (6 bases). Trimming removed 9 bases at V and 7 bases at J, with 19 bases between. The germline V gene encodes CDR1 LGHDT and CDR2 YNNKEL (reference sequence). This CDR3 has 13 residues. Here the CDR3 reads CASSIIPGDEQYF. The DNA for the CDR3 is TGTGCCAGTTCCATTATTCCAGGGGATGAGCAGTACTTC.

The V gene is TRBV25-1, the J gene TRBJ2-7; 9 nucleotides align to TRBD1. CDR3 length: 13 amino acids. CDR1 and CDR2 from the germline V gene are MGHDK and SYGVNS. The V segment lost 7 bases and the J segment 3 bases; nucleotides outside the gene matches: 4. Here the CDR3 reads CASTPGQGYEQYF. In DNA form, the CDR3 reads TGTGCCAGCACTCCGGGACAGGGCTACGAGCAGTACTTC.

CDR3 residues: CATASGAYTDTQYF. The CDR3 coding sequence is TGCGCCACCGCGAGCGGGGCCTACACAGATACGCAGTATTTT. The chain combines TRBV5-1 with TRBJ2-3; TRBD2 agrees at 7 bases. Germline V gene lookup returns CDR1 SGHRS and CDR2 YFSETQ. The CDR3 is made up of 14 amino acids. J was trimmed by 2 bases and V by 9 bases; bases with no gene match: 9.

DNA for the CDR3: TGTGCCAGCAGCCAAGATACGGGTTCTGGGGCCAACGTCCTGACTTTC. Translated: CASSQDTGSGANVLTF. This chain links TRBV3-1 (or the pseudogene TRBV3-2) with TRBJ2-6; D ambiguous. The germline gives CDR1 LGHDT, CDR2 YNNKEL (reference sequence). The CDR3 is 16 amino acids. The germline V and J ends were trimmed by 0 bases and 1 base, with 7 bases remaining between them.

The genes are TRBV6-1 and TRBJ2-7; 7 nucleotides align to TRBD2. This CDR3 spans 17 amino acids. V was clipped by 2 bases and J by 2 bases; unmatched bases: 12. CDR1 is MNHNS, CDR2 SASEGT, per germline. CDR3 in amino acids: CASSELIRRERAYEQYF. As DNA, the CDR3 is TGTGCCAGCAGTGAACTTATTCGGCGGGAGAGGGCCTACGAGCAGTACTTC.

This sequence joins TRBV20-1 and TRBJ1-1; possibly TRBD1 for D (5 bases). In germline, CDR1 is DFQATT, CDR2 SNEGSKA (reference sequence). This CDR3 contains 11 residues. The CDR3 coding sequence is TGCAGCGCGGGGCTTCGGACTGAAGCTTTCTTT. This sequence encodes CSAGLRTEAFF.

V and J are TRBV18 and TRBJ2-7; no clear D gene. Germline CDR1 is KGHSH and CDR2 is LQKENI. The V and J ends lost 3 bases and 2 bases respectively, with 11 bases between them. The CDR3 extends over 14 amino acids. This chain's CDR3 is CASSPSSFPYEQYF. CDR3 nucleotide sequence: TGTGCCAGCTCACCTTCTAGTTTCCCCTACGAGCAGTACTTC.

The chain links TRBV4-2 to TRBJ2-7, with 14 nucleotides matching TRBD2. This CDR3 spans 18 amino acids. The V and J ends lost 5 bases and 2 bases, in that order; junction bases with no gene match: 11. Germline V gene lookup returns CDR1 LGHNA and CDR2 YNFKEQ. The CDR3 is CASSSLGTSGSLAYEQYF. In DNA, the CDR3 is TGTGCCAGCAGCTCCCTAGGGACTAGCGGGAGTTTGGCCTACGAGCAGTACTTC.

This clone appeared a single time. V is TRBV6-6 and J is TRBJ1-1, with D possibly TRBD1 on 6 matching bases. Germline V gene lookup returns CDR1 MNHNY and CDR2 SVGAGI (reference sequence). The V end lost 6 bases, the J end lost 3 bases, and 11 bases lay between the germline ends. The CDR3 extends over 13 amino acids. This CDR3 reads CASRQGLDTEAFF. Here the CDR3 DNA reads TGTGCCAGCAGACAGGGTCTGGACACTGAAGCTTTCTTT.

The chain has TRBV7-9 and TRBJ1-4; D gene ambiguous. Germline values: CDR1 SEHNR, CDR2 FQNEAQ (reference sequence). The CDR3 has 13 residues. The ends were cut back, 7 bases at V and 7 bases at J, with 13 bases in the middle. CDR3 bases: TGTGCCAGCACCTTGGGAGGGTTTGAAAAACTGTTTTTT. Translated: CASTLGGFEKLFF.